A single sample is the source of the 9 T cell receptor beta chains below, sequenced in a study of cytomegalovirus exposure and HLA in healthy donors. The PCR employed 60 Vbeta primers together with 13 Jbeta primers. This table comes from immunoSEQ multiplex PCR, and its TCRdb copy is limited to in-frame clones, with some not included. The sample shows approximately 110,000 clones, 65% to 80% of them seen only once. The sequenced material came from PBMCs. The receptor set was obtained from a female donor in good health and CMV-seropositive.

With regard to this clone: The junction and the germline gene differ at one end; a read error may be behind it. CDR3 coding DNA: TGTGCCTGGAGTGTACCAACATCCGGGACATGCTTC. It codes for CAWSVPTSGTCF. This chain uses TRBV30 with TRBJ1-2, with D possibly TRBD1 on 6 matching bases. Germline loops: CDR1 GTSNPN, CDR2 SVGIG (reference sequence). The CDR3 extends over 12 amino acids.

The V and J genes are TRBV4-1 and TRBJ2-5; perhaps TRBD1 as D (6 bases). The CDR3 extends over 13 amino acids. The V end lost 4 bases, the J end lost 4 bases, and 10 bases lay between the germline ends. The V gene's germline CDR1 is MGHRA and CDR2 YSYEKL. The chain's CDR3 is CASSRLGAETQYF. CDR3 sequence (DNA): TGCGCCAGCAGCCGCCTGGGGGCAGAGACCCAGTACTTC.

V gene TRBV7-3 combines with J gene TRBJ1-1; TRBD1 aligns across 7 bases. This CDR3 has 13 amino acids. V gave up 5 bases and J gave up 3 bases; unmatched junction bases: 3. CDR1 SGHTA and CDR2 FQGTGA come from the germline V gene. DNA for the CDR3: TGTGCCAGCAGCCCCGACAGGGACACTGAAGCTTTCTTT. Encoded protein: CASSPDRDTEAFF.

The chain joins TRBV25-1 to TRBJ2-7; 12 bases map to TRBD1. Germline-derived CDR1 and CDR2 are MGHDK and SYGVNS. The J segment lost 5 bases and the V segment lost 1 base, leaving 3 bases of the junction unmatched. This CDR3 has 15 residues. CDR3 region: CASSEWGTGGNEQYF. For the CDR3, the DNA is TGTGCCAGCAGTGAATGGGGGACAGGGGGCAACGAGCAGTACTTC.

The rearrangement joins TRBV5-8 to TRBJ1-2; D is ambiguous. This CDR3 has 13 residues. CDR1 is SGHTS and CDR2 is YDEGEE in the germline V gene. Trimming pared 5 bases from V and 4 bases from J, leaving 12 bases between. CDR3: CASSRPGIYGYTF. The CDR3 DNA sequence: TGTGCCAGCAGTCGACCCGGGATCTATGGCTACACCTTC.

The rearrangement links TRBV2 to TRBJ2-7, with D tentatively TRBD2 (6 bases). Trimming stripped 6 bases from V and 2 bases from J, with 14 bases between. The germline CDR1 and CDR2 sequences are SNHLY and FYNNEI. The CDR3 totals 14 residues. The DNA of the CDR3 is TGTGCCAGCAGGATCGGGACTGAAGCCTACGAGCAGTACTTC. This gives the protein CASRIGTEAYEQYF.

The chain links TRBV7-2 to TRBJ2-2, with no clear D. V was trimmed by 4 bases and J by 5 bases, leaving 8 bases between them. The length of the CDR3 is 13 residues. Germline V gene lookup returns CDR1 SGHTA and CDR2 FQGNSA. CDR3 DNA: TGTGCCAGCAGCTCAAATCCAACCGGGGAGCTGTTTTTT. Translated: CASSSNPTGELFF.

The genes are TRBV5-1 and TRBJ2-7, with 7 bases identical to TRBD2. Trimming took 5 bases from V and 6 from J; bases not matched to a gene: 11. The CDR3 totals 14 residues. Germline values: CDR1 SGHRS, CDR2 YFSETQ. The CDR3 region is CASRKGLPTVEQYF. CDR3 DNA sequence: TGCGCCAGCAGGAAGGGACTACCTACAGTCGAGCAGTACTTC.

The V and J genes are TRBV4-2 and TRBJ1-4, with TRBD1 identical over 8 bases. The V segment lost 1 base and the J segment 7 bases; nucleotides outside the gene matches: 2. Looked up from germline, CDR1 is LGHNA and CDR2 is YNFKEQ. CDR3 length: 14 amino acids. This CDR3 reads CASSQGQGSEKLFF. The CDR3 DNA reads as TGTGCCAGCAGCCAAGGACAGGGGAGTGAAAAACTGTTTTTT.